This TCR beta chain appears in the sequencing data of a study of Tregs in tolerant kidney transplant recipients. The study, taken as a whole, reports: Biological reproducibility was not directly addressed in this study.

The germline V gene has CDR1 SGDLS and CDR2 YYNGEE. The length of the CDR3 is 13 residues. V lost 3 bases, J lost 0 bases, and 6 bases lay in between. The table came from immunoSEQ multiplex PCR; TCRdb's copy has only in-frame clones and leaves some out. This sample has fewer than 80,000 clones, with roughly 91% found just once. The sample holds one count of this clone. The antigen remains undetermined. The TCR sequence derives from a human donor who received a combined kidney and bone marrow transplant. V gene TRBV9 combines with J gene TRBJ1-1; no reliable D call. The material was CD4+ T cells from blood, obtained before the transplant. The CDR3 sequence is CASSAHMNTEAFF. As DNA, the CDR3 is TGTGCCAGCAGCGCCCACATGAACACTGAAGCTTTCTTT.